This TCR beta chain was captured in a study of PD-1 blockade in classical Hodgkin lymphoma. Study-wide findings and caveats: The origin of the repertoire differences remains undefined, with disease activity or prior therapy as possible causes. Newly diagnosed patients had baseline TCR diversity that was reportedly lower than that of healthy donors.

The time point: newly diagnosed, previously untreated cHL patient sample. The comparison group had newly diagnosed, previously untreated classical Hodgkin lymphoma. Note on this clone: Its target is unknown.

The CDR3 runs 15 residues. Trimming shortened V by 4 bases and J by 0 bases, and 12 bases separated the two germline ends. The V gene's germline CDR1 is SQVTM and CDR2 ANQGSEA. Method: immunoSEQ multiplex PCR; TCRdb's copy keeps in-frame clones and lacks some. The sample has over 15,000 clones; around 90% are singletons. The sample consisted of peripheral blood mononuclear cells (PBMCs). The clonotype was recovered from a human donor with classical Hodgkin lymphoma. The chain uses TRBV29-1 and TRBJ1-4, with D perhaps matching TRBD1 (5 bases). CDR3 bases: TGCAGCGTTGGAGTTAGGACAACAACTAATGAAAAACTGTTTTTT. Its protein is CSVGVRTTTNEKLFF.